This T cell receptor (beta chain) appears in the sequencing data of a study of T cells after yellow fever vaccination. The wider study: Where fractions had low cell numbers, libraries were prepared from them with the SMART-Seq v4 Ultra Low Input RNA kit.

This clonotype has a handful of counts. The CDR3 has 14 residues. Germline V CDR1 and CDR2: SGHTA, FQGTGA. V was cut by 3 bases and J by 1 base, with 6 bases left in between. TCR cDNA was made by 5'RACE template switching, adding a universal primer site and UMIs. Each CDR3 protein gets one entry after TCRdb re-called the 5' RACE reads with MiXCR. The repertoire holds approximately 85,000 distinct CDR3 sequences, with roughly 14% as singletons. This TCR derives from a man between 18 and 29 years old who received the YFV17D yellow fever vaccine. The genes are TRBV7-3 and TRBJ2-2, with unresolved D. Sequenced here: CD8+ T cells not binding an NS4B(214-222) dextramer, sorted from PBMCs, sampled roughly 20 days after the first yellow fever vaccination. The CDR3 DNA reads TGTGCCAGCAGCTTCATCGGGAACACCGGGGAGCTGTTTTTT. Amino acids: CASSFIGNTGELFF.